This T cell receptor (beta chain) is drawn from a study of vaccination effects on CD4 cells after COVID-19. The data were produced by immunoSEQ multiplex PCR, yet TCRdb's version contains in-frame clones alone and is incomplete. The repertoire holds approximately 61,000 clones, with around 73% as singletons. Viral peptide pools were used in the ViraFEST assay to expand antigen-specific CD4+ T cells, and sequencing came afterward. Culturing for nine to ten days preceded CD4+ T cell isolation. Two doses of either BNT162b2 or mRNA-1273 were given to each participant. This clone was detected once. What it binds is not known. CDR1 GTSNPN and CDR2 SVGIG come from the germline V gene (reference sequence). This CDR3 is 13 amino acids long. The V end was cut by 2 bases, the J end by 8 bases, with 13 bases between.

This receptor was identified in a human donor who received a COVID-19 vaccine. This chain connects TRBV30 to TRBJ2-4; D is unresolved. Source: CD4+ T cells from PBMCs cultured with HCoV-229E spike peptides, taken after COVID-19 vaccination. This CDR3 is CAWSPSRTDIQYF. DNA for the CDR3: TGTGCCTGGAGTCCCTCTCGGACGGACATTCAGTACTTC.